This is a list of T cell receptor beta chains from one sample in a study of T cells in Graves' hyperthyroidism and ophthalmopathy. TCRdb fed the multiplex PCR reads into MiXCR, producing one record per CDR3 protein. The sample holds almost 350,000 distinct CDR3 sequences, over 15% seen once. The sample was blood. The source of these receptors is a woman between 40 and 55 years old with Graves' ophthalmopathy. The CDR3 runs from the conserved cysteine through the conserved F or W. Fields, in order: D gene, J gene, V gene, clone size, CDR3 DNA, CDR3 protein. D genes are given only for firm matches. Only part of the rows carry a size: once, few, many, or a class if the clone is expanded.

NA | TRBJ2-4 | TRBV12-3/TRBV12-4 | NA | TGTGCCAGCAGTTTGCGGGGAACCAACAAAAACATTCAGTACTTC | CASSLRGTNKNIQYF
NA | TRBJ1-5 | TRBV19 | many | TGTGCCAGTAGTAAGACCGGACAACTCAATCAGCCCCAGCATTTT | CASSKTGQLNQPQHF
TRBD1 | TRBJ1-1 | TRBV20-1 | many | TGCAGTGCTAGGGGACAGGGGCCATTGAACACTGAAGCTTTCTTT | CSARGQGPLNTEAFF
NA | TRBJ2-5 | TRBV2 | many | TGTGCCAGCAGCCGGGAGCCTAAAGAGACCCAGTACTTC | CASSREPKETQYF
NA | TRBJ2-5 | TRBV2 | many | TGTGCCAGCAGTGAAGGGTGGCAGAACCAAGAGACCCAGTACTTC | CASSEGWQNQETQYF
NA | TRBJ2-7 | TRBV27 | many | TGTGCCAGCAGTTTGGGGGATCGGTACGAGCAGTACTTC | CASSLGDRYEQYF
NA | TRBJ1-2 | TRBV29-1 | many | TGCAGCGTTGAAGACCCACCATTC | CSVEDPPF
NA | TRBJ1-2 | TRBV27 | many | TGTGCCAGCAGTCCAAATTCGGACAGATATGGCTACACCTTC | CASSPNSDRYGYTF
NA | TRBJ1-1 | TRBV27 | NA | TGTGCCAGCAGTCTTACCCGGGCGAACACTGAAGCTTTCTTT | CASSLTRANTEAFF
NA | TRBJ2-7 | TRBV19 | NA | TGTGCCAGCTCCCGGGACATCCTCTACGAGCAGTACTTC | CASSRDILYEQYF
NA | TRBJ2-7 | TRBV28 | NA | TGTGCCAGCAGTCCGCGGGGTCACTCCTACGAGCAGTACTTC | CASSPRGHSYEQYF
NA | TRBJ2-7 | TRBV27 | few | TGTGCCAGCAGTTTAGGGGGGCTTGGGTACGAGCAGTACTTC | CASSLGGLGYEQYF
TRBD1 | TRBJ1-3 | TRBV2 | many | TGTGCCAGCAAACCGACAGGGGTTGGAAACACCATATATTTT | CASKPTGVGNTIYF
NA | TRBJ1-2 | TRBV9 | few | TGTGCCAGCAGCGGGGATGAAAACTATGGCTACACCTTC | CASSGDENYGYTF
TRBD2 | TRBJ2-5 | TRBV4-2 | many | TGTGCCAGCAGCCAAGGCCTGACTAGCGGGAGGACCCAAGAGACCCAGTACTTC | CASSQGLTSGRTQETQYF
TRBD2 | TRBJ2-5 | TRBV30 | few | TGTGCCTGGAGTTTTAGCGGGAGTGGGGAGACCCAGTACTTC | CAWSFSGSGETQYF
NA | TRBJ2-7 | TRBV4-1 | many | TGCGCCAGCAGCCAAGGCCTACTAGGTTCCTACGAGCAGTACTTC | CASSQGLLGSYEQYF
TRBD1 | TRBJ1-1 | TRBV14 | many | TGTGCCAGCAGCCTTCCCTCACGGGGACAGGGGAGGACTGAAGCTTTCTTT | CASSLPSRGQGRTEAFF
NA | TRBJ1-6 | TRBV18 | NA | TGTGCCAGCTCCCGGGACGCATATAATTCACCCCTCCACTTT | CASSRDAYNSPLHF
TRBD2 | TRBJ2-7 | TRBV11-3 | many | TGTGCCAGCAGCTTACGGATTAGCTCGCGGGAGCGGTCCTACGAGCAGTACTTC | CASSLRISSRERSYEQYF
TRBD1 | TRBJ1-1 | TRBV2 | many | TGTGCCAGCACCCAGAGACAGGGGCGGAACACTGAAGCTTTCTTT | CASTQRQGRNTEAFF
NA | TRBJ2-7 | TRBV4-3 | many | TGCGCCAGCAGCCAAGATCGGGGCTACGAGCAGTACTTC | CASSQDRGYEQYF
TRBD1 | TRBJ2-7 | TRBV27 | many | TGTGCCAGCAGTTCTAGGGGGACAGATACCTACGAGCAGTACTTC | CASSSRGTDTYEQYF
NA | TRBJ2-5 | TRBV29-1 | many | TGCAGCATTGAGGCGGGGTGGTTTGAGACCCAGTACTTC | CSIEAGWFETQYF
NA | TRBJ2-2 | TRBV29-1 | NA | TGCAGCGTTGAAGATCGAGCGGCGAACACCGGGGAGCTGTTTTTT | CSVEDRAANTGELFF
TRBD2 | TRBJ2-2 | TRBV19 | few | TGTGCCAGTGAGGGGGGAGCGGGAGTTACCGGGGAGCTGTTTTTT | CASEGGAGVTGELFF
NA | TRBJ1-1 | TRBV19 | NA | TGTGCCACACGACCCCCAGGAATGAACACTGAAGCTTTCTTT | CATRPPGMNTEAFF
TRBD1 | TRBJ2-7 | TRBV5-1 | many | TGCGCCAGCACCACGACAGGGGGCCGCCACGAGCAGTACTTC | CASTTTGGRHEQYF
NA | TRBJ1-1 | TRBV28 | many | TGTGCCAGCAGTAGCCCCCGTGGTATGAACACTGAAGCTTTCTTT | CASSSPRGMNTEAFF
NA | TRBJ1-3 | TRBV6-1 | many | TGTGCCAGCAGTCAACTGAACACCATATATTTT | CASSQLNTIYF
TRBD1 | TRBJ2-5 | TRBV20-1 | many | TGCAGTGCTGTCCCGGGACAGGGTCAGTGGGAGACCCAGTACTTC | CSAVPGQGQWETQYF
NA | TRBJ1-1 | TRBV28 | many | TGTGCCAGCAGTTTCGAAGCGCGAGCTTTCTTT | CASSFEARAFF
TRBD2 | TRBJ2-7 | TRBV10-3 | NA | TGTGCCATCAGTGAGTCGTCTTCTTGGACTAGCGGAACCTACGAGCAGTACTTC | CAISESSSWTSGTYEQYF
TRBD2 | TRBJ2-7 | TRBV19 | many | TGTGCCAGTAGGTCACTAGCGGGAGCTTACGAGCAGTACTTC | CASRSLAGAYEQYF
NA | TRBJ1-1 | TRBV27 | many | TGTGCCAGCAGTCAGCGCGGCCACACTGAAGCTTTCTTT | CASSQRGHTEAFF
TRBD2 | TRBJ2-7 | TRBV11-2 | few | TGTGCCAGCAGCTTGTTTGGGGAGGGCTACGAGCAGTACTTC | CASSLFGEGYEQYF
NA | TRBJ1-2 | TRBV6-5 | NA | TGTGCCAGCAGTTATAGGCCAGTTTTAGGGTATGGCTACACCTTC | CASSYRPVLGYGYTF
NA | TRBJ1-3 | TRBV29-1 | many | TGCAGCGTTGAAGACAAAGGGGGGGTTGGAAACACCATATATTTT | CSVEDKGGVGNTIYF
TRBD2 | TRBJ2-7 | TRBV27 | NA | TGTGCCAGCAGTTTACAGCGGGGGAAGTACGAGCAGTACTTC | CASSLQRGKYEQYF
NA | TRBJ1-1 | TRBV14 | NA | TGTGCCAGCAGCCGGAGAACAGGCCTGCTCTCTGAAGCTTTCTTT | CASSRRTGLLSEAFF
NA | TRBJ2-7 | TRBV4-2 | few | TGTGCCAGCAGCCAAGAATTGTCAGACTCCTACGAGCAGTACTTC | CASSQELSDSYEQYF
NA | TRBJ1-2 | TRBV12-3/TRBV12-4 | NA | TGTGCCAGCAGTTTTGCGACAAACTATGGCTACACCTTC | CASSFATNYGYTF
TRBD1 | TRBJ1-1 | TRBV9 | many | TGTGCCAGCAGCGTCGACCCGGGACAGGGGCCCCAAAACACTGAAGCTTTCTTT | CASSVDPGQGPQNTEAFF
TRBD1 | TRBJ1-2 | TRBV25-1 | many | TGTGCCAGCAGTGACTCCGGACAGGGCTATGGCTACACCTTC | CASSDSGQGYGYTF
NA | TRBJ1-1 | TRBV5-1 | many | TGCGCCAGCAGCTTGACAGTAATCGGTACTGAAGCTTTCTTT | CASSLTVIGTEAFF
TRBD2 | TRBJ2-7 | TRBV6-5 | many | TGTGCCAGCAGGGGACTAGCGGGAAACGAGCAGTACTTC | CASRGLAGNEQYF
TRBD1 | TRBJ1-2 | TRBV29-1 | many | TGCAGCGTTGCTGAGGGGGCGAACTATGGCTACACCTTC | CSVAEGANYGYTF